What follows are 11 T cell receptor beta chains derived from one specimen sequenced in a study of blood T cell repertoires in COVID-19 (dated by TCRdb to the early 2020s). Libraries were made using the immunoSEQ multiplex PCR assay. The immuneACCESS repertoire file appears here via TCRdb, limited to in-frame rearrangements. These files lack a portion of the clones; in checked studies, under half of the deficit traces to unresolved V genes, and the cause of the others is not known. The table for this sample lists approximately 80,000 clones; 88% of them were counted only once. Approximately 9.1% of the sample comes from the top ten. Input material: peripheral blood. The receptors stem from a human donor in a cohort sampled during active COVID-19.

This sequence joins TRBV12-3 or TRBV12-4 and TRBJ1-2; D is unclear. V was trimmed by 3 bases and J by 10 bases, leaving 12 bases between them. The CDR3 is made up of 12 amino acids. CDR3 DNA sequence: TGTGCCAGCAGTTTTGGCAGGTCGGACTACACCTTC. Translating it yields CASSFGRSDYTF.

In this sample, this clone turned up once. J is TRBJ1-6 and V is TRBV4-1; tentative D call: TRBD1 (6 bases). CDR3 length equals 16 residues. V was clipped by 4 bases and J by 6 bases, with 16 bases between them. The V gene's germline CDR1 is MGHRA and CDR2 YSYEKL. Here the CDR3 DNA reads TGCGCCAGCAGCCCACGGGGGGGCGCAGGTAATTCACCCCTCCACTTT. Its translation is CASSPRGGAGNSPLHF.

This CDR3 reads CASSWRGMGSHDTEAFF. Here the CDR3 DNA reads TGTGCCAGCAGCTGGCGGGGTATGGGGTCGCACGACACTGAAGCTTTCTTT. The chain combines TRBV7-9 with TRBJ1-1; no reliable D call. CDR1 is SEHNR and CDR2 is FQNEAQ in the germline V gene (reference sequence). V was clipped by 4 bases and J by 3 bases, with 21 bases between them. The CDR3 loop spans 17 amino acids.

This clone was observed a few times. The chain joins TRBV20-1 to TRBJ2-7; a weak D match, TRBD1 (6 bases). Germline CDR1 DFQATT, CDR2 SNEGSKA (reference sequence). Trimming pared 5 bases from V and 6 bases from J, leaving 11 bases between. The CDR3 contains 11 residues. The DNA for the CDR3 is TGCAGTGCTTCACAGGGTCGCGAGCAGTACTTC. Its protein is CSASQGREQYF.

The CDR3 DNA is TGTGCCAGCAGCGTGGGGGGGGACTTCTATGGCTACACCTTC. Its protein is CASSVGGDFYGYTF. The J gene is TRBJ1-2, the V gene TRBV5-4; perhaps TRBD1 as D (5 bases). CDR1 and CDR2 (germline): SGHNT, YYREEE (reference sequence). Trimming removed 4 bases at V and 4 bases at J, with 14 bases between. The CDR3 covers 14 residues.

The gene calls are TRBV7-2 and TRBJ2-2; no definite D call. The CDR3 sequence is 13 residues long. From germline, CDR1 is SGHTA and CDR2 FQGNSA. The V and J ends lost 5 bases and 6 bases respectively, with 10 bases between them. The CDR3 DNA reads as TGTGCCAGCAGCCCCGGCCGGGCCGGGGAGCTGTTTTTT. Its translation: CASSPGRAGELFF.

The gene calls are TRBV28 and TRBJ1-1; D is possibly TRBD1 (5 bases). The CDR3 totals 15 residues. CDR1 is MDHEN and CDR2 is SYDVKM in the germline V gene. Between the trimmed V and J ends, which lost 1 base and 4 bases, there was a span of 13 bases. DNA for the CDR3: TGTGCCAGCAGTTTATCAGAGGCAGGGATCACTGAAGCTTTCTTT. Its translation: CASSLSEAGITEAFF.

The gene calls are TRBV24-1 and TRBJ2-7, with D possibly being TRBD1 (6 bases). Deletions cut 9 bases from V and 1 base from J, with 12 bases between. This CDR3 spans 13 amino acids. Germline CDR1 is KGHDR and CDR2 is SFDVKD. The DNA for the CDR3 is TGTGCCACCCCCCGGACAGATTCCTACGAGCAGTACTTC. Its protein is CATPRTDSYEQYF.

The CDR3 sequence is CASSLYRVNTEAFF. As DNA, the CDR3 is TGTGCCAGCAGTTTGTACAGGGTAAACACTGAAGCTTTCTTT. The rearrangement uses TRBV28 and TRBJ1-1, with a possible D match to TRBD1 (6 bases). Trimming removed 3 bases from V and 2 bases from J, with 10 bases in between. The CDR3 contains 14 residues. CDR1 MDHEN and CDR2 SYDVKM come from the germline V gene. The full variable domain, with the rest looked up from reference TRBV28 and TRBJ1-1, is DVKVTQSSRYLVKRTGEKVFLECVQDMDHENMFWYRQDPGLGLRLIYFSYDVKMKEKGDIPEGYSVSREKKERFSLILESASTNQTSMYLCASSLYRVNTEAFFGQGTRLTVV.

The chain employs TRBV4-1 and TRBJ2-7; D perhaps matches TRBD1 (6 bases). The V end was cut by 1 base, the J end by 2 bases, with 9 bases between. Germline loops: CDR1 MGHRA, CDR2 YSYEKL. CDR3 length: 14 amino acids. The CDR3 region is CASSQVRDTYEQYF. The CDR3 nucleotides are TGCGCCAGCAGCCAAGTCCGGGACACCTACGAGCAGTACTTC.

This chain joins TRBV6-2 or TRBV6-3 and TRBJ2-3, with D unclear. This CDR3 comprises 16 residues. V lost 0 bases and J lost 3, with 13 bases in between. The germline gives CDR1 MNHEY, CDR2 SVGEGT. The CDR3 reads CASSYSLVKGTDTQYF. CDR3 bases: TGTGCCAGCAGTTACTCGCTAGTTAAAGGTACAGATACGCAGTATTTT.